This note documents a single TCR beta chain sequence. Profiling relied on immunoSEQ multiplex PCR, and the TCRdb table lists in-frame clones only, not all of them. The data contain a few hundred thousand clones, around 87% of them seen just once; the ten biggest clones take up under 2.5%. This sample is part of a study of blood T cell repertoires in COVID-19. As for the study in general: Donors in the United States, Italy and Spain gave samples during acute or convalescent COVID-19. T cells, B-cell-depleted T cells, or PBMCs provided the cDNA or gDNA that served as material.

The trim removed 6 bases at V and 4 bases at J, leaving 11 bases unmatched. Germline CDR1 reads SNHLY; CDR2 reads FYNNEI. This CDR3 contains 15 residues. The sequence derives from a woman aged 55-70 years with COVID-19, enrolled during active disease. V usage is TRBV2 and J usage is TRBJ2-5, with 7 nucleotides matching TRBD1. Sequencing was carried out using peripheral blood. The CDR3 protein is CASRGENRGRETQYF. DNA of the CDR3: TGTGCCAGCAGGGGGGAGAACAGGGGCAGAGAGACCCAGTACTTC.